This T cell receptor (beta chain) is from a study of T-cell reconstitution after alpha-beta-depleted transplantation in children (dated by TCRdb to the mid-2010s). With regard to the full study: The study quantitatively tracked T-cell immune reconstitution after TCRalphabeta/CD19-depleted allogeneic hematopoietic cell transplantation in children using TCR repertoire profiling.

This clonotype was seen a handful of times. It lacks a known antigen. One base away there is no much larger clone; base qualities are not given. Spanning cysteine to phenylalanine, the CDR3 consists of 15 amino acids. The read is trimmed to its CDR3 DNA, 45 bases read in frame from base 1. CDR1 is given as MNHEY and CDR2 as SMNVEV, both from the germline V gene (reference sequence). Trimming accounts for 5 bases at V and 5 bases at J, while the number of junction bases matched to no gene is 9. The library was obtained by PCR. The sample was run on an Illumina HiSeq 2500. Molecular barcoding was employed in the preparation of TCR libraries, with unique molecular identifiers being used to normalize TCRbeta repertoire quantification. The raw public reads went through TCRdb reprocessing: fastp at Q25, MiXCR clone calling, in-frame beta chains kept. Here each entry gathers all rows of one CDR3 protein and keeps the most common genes and DNA. Here the sample has around 600,000 distinct CDR3 sequences; approximately 16% occur a single time. The ten largest clones represent 1.1% of the sample.

The sequence joins TRBV27 to TRBJ1-2, with TRBD1 matching 9 junction bases. This sample comprised PBMCs from the stem cell graft donor, obtained from the stem cell graft. This receptor was obtained from a human donor who donated a stem cell graft to a child with acute myeloid leukemia. The CDR3 has the sequence CASSPRTGELYGYTF. The DNA is as follows: TGTGCCAGCAGTCCAAGGACAGGGGAATTGTATGGCTACACCTTC.